This entry describes one T cell receptor (beta chain). Sequencing was performed with immunoSEQ multiplex PCR; in TCRdb, only in-frame clones are kept and a portion is missing. The table records over 200,000 clones, about four fifths of them present only once. This CDR3 spans 15 amino acids. V lost 5 bases to trimming and J lost 2 bases; unmatched junction nucleotides: 8. Germline-derived CDR1 and CDR2 are LNHDA and SQIVND (reference sequence). This entry belongs to a study of blood T cell repertoires in COVID-19. This TCR was recovered from a man aged 55 to 70 who had recovered from COVID-19. The gene calls are TRBV19 and TRBJ2-5; 7 bases match TRBD2. Sequencing used PBMCs or T cells enriched from blood (not recorded which). The CDR3 is CASSFSRGTQETQYF. For the CDR3, the DNA is TGTGCCAGTAGTTTCTCGCGGGGGACTCAAGAGACCCAGTACTTC.